These 16 T cell receptor gamma chains were all obtained from the same sample, sequenced in a study of Vδ1+ human thymocytes. Findings and limits, study-wide: Thymic TRG and TRD repertoires appeared highly polyclonal.

Antigen specificity for these receptors is unknown. RNA was extracted from the cells and then reverse transcribed. Pooled V-gene forward primers with one constant-region reverse primer generated the CDR3 amplicons by multiplex PCR. TCRdb reanalysed the multiplex PCR reads via CATT. The repertoire includes around 30,000 gamma-chain clones, roughly a fifth of them detected once, and less than 2% sits in the top ten. Sequences were obtained from Vdelta1+ gamma-delta thymocytes from the thymus. Indicated subset: FACS-sorted CD3+ TCRalphabeta- TCRVdelta1+ TCRVdelta2- thymocytes. All receptors come from a boy younger than two who had congenital heart surgery.

The gene calls are TRGV5 and TRGJ1 or TRGJ2. This CDR3 has 15 residues. Germline V lookup: CDR1 VINAFY, CDR2 YDVSNSKD. V was clipped by 3 bases and J by 7 bases; unmatched bases: 15. CDR3 nucleotide sequence: TGTGCCACCTGGGACCTAGCGGCATTTGGATATAAGAAACTCTTT. Its protein is CATWDLAAFGYKKLF.

The chain has TRGV5 and TRGJ1 or TRGJ2. The CDR3 extends over 14 amino acids. With 2 bases clipped from V and 4 bases from J, the junction kept 8 bases outside the gene matches. Germline lookup yields CDR1 VINAFY and CDR2 YDVSNSKD. CDR3 nucleotide sequence: TGTGCCACCTGGGACACGGAGACCTATTATAAGAAACTCTTT. Its protein product is CATWDTETYYKKLF.

A note on this clone: This clone may be a read error of a much larger clone one base away. V usage is TRGV5 and J usage is TRGJ1 or TRGJ2. This CDR3 region has 11 residues. V was pared by 5 bases and J by 5 bases, with 3 bases of the junction left unmatched. Germline assignment: CDR1 VINAFY and CDR2 YDVSNSKD. The CDR3 DNA is TGTGCCACCTGGGTCGATTATAAGAAACTCTTT. It yields the protein CATWVDYKKLF.

V is TRGV4 and J is TRGJ1 or TRGJ2. The germline gives CDR1 EGSTGY, CDR2 YDSYTSSV. The V gene end was trimmed by 0 bases and the J gene end by 11 bases; junction bases not matched to a gene: 4. The CDR3 has 11 amino acids. The CDR3 loop is CATWDGKQKLF. In nucleotides, the CDR3 is TGTGCCACCTGGGATGGGAAACAGAAACTCTTT.

Concerning this clone itself: One junction end does not reproduce the germline sequence, and a read error may be involved. The J gene is TRGJ1 or TRGJ2, the V gene TRGV3. In germline, CDR1 is VTNTFY, CDR2 YDVSTARD (reference sequence). The CDR3 loop spans 16 amino acids. CDR3 sequence (DNA): TGTGCCACCTGGGATGGGCTAATCTCGAGGGATTATAAGAATCTCTTT. Translation: CATWDGLISRDYKNLF.

The chain links TRGV8 to TRGJ1 or TRGJ2. The length of the CDR3 is 10 residues. V gave up 5 bases and J gave up 12 bases; unmatched junction bases: 7. Germline assignment: CDR1 VENAVY and CDR2 YDSYNSRV. This CDR3 is CATWVIRKLF. CDR3 DNA sequence: TGTGCCACCTGGGTCATCCGGAAACTCTTT.

This clone has a single count. This chain connects TRGV4 to TRGJ1 or TRGJ2. V dropped 0 bases and J dropped 8; count of bases not matched to a gene: 10. CDR1 is EGSTGY and CDR2 is YDSYTSSV in the germline V gene. The CDR3 length is 14 residues. The CDR3 DNA reads TGTGCCACCTGGGATGGGCCTTCCGGAGATAAGAAACTCTTT. Protein: CATWDGPSGDKKLF.

The chain is built from TRGV5 and TRGJ1 or TRGJ2. The CDR3 extends over 16 amino acids. J lost 6 bases, V lost 0 bases, and 14 bases had no gene match. Germline CDR1 and CDR2: VINAFY and YDVSNSKD. The CDR3 bases are TGTGCCACCTGGGACAGGCGAGGCTTAGAAGGTTATAAGAAACTCTTT. Its protein is CATWDRRGLEGYKKLF.

Only a few counts were recorded for this clone. The sample carries other DNA sequences with the same CDR3. V gene TRGV9 combines with J gene TRGJP1. The V segment lost 5 bases and the J segment 0 bases; nucleotides outside the gene matches: 3. Germline CDR1 GITISATS, CDR2 ISYDGTV (reference sequence). This CDR3 has 14 residues. In nucleotides, the CDR3 is TGTGCCTTGTGGGGGTATACCACTGGTTGGTTCAAGATATTT. Protein sequence: CALWGYTTGWFKIF.

The chain couples TRGV2 to TRGJ1 or TRGJ2. The CDR3 totals 13 residues. Looked up from germline, CDR1 is EGSNGY and CDR2 is YDSYNSKV. Unmatched junction bases numbered 8, after V lost 4 bases and J lost 5 bases. CDR3 amino acids: CATWDSLNYKKLF. In DNA form, the CDR3 reads TGTGCCACCTGGGATTCCCTGAATTATAAGAAACTCTTT.

A few counts support this clone. This sample also contains other DNA sequences that code for the same CDR3. J is TRGJ1 or TRGJ2 and V is TRGV3. The CDR3 loop spans 10 amino acids. J gave up 12 bases and V 4 bases, and 6 bases lay outside the gene matches. Germline V gene data show CDR1 as VTNTFY and CDR2 as YDVSTARD (reference sequence). This CDR3 reads CATWDRGKLF. For the CDR3, the DNA is TGTGCCACCTGGGATCGGGGGAAACTCTTT.

This clone came up a few times. The chain employs TRGV9 and TRGJ1 or TRGJ2. Germline CDR1 reads GITISATS; CDR2 reads ISYDGTV (reference sequence). The CDR3 runs to 14 residues. The V segment lost 1 base and the J segment 7 bases; nucleotides outside the gene matches: 10. CDR3 in amino acids: CALWEVGGKYKKLF. CDR3 in DNA: TGTGCCTTGTGGGAGGTCGGAGGAAAGTATAAGAAACTCTTT.

This clone was counted once. This chain connects TRGV5 to TRGJ1 or TRGJ2. There are 13 residues in the CDR3. CDR1 and CDR2 (germline): VINAFY, YDVSNSKD. V gave up 6 bases and J gave up 5 bases; unmatched junction bases: 10. The CDR3 DNA reads as TGTGCCACCTGGCGGCTTGGGAATTATAAGAAACTCTTT. This codes for CATWRLGNYKKLF.

In the case of this clone: Other DNA sequences from this sample encode an identical CDR3 as well. The V call is TRGV9, the J call TRGJP. CDR3 size: 16 residues. V shed 0 bases, J shed 7 bases, and the junction held 3 bases outside the gene matches. Germline V gene lookup returns CDR1 GITISATS and CDR2 ISYDGTV (reference sequence). Here the CDR3 reads CALWEVLELGKKIKVF. Written as DNA, the CDR3 is TGTGCCTTGTGGGAGGTGCTTGAGTTGGGCAAAAAAATCAAGGTATTT.

As to this clone: This sample also contains other DNA sequences that code for the same CDR3. The chain recombines TRGV9 with TRGJ1 or TRGJ2. The CDR3 is 15 amino acids. Germline CDR1 and CDR2: GITISATS and ISYDGTV (reference sequence). V trimming: 0 bases; J trimming: 3 bases; junction bases outside the gene matches: 8. The CDR3 bases are TGTGCCTTGTGGGAGGTGCTGGGGCCTTATTATAAGAAACTCTTT. Its protein is CALWEVLGPYYKKLF.

Concerning this clone itself: Other DNA sequences in the same sample also yield this CDR3. The J gene is TRGJP2, the V gene TRGV2. The J segment lost 3 bases and the V segment lost 0 bases, leaving 7 bases of the junction unmatched. CDR1 is EGSNGY and CDR2 is YDSYNSKV in the germline V gene. The CDR3 contains 16 residues. In DNA form, the CDR3 reads TGTGCCACCTGGGACGGGCCGGGAGGTAGTGATTGGATCAAGACGTTT. Protein: CATWDGPGGSDWIKTF.